This T cell receptor beta chain was retrieved from a study of blood T cell repertoires in COVID-19. Whole-study context: Acute and convalescent COVID-19 samples came from the United States, Italy and Spain.

The germline gives CDR1 SGHAT, CDR2 FQNNGV. The junction had 5 bases not matched to a gene; V was cut back by 5 bases and J by 2 bases. This CDR3 has 15 amino acids. Sequencing used immunoSEQ multiplex PCR; TCRdb keeps in-frame clones, though not all of them. The sample carries about 130,000 clones, roughly two thirds recorded once. The clonotype was recovered from a woman in her seventies with acute or convalescent COVID-19. J is TRBJ1-5 and V is TRBV11-2; TRBD1 aligns across 8 bases. Specimen: peripheral blood. The CDR3 coding sequence is TGTGCCAGCAGCCCCGGACAGGGAGGCAATCAGCCCCAGCATTTT. Translated: CASSPGQGGNQPQHF.